The rows below give T cell receptor beta chains drawn from one sample of a study of Ad26.COV2.S vaccination and SARS-CoV-2 variants. Repertoires were generated with immunoSEQ multiplex PCR, while TCRdb's copy carries only in-frame clones and drops some. The sample includes fewer than 500,000 clones, 89% of them seen just once. The input for sequencing was peripheral blood, taken in a trial of Ad26.COV2.S vaccine versus placebo. The receptors were gathered from a person aged 18-65 years who received the Ad26.COV2.S COVID-19 vaccine or a placebo. Each CDR3 is given with its conserved first and last residue. The order of the fields is clone size, J gene, CDR3 length, V gene, D gene, CDR3 DNA, CDR3 protein. D genes are given only for firm matches. Expanded clones get a size class; other rows say once, few or many, or leave the size out.

size: once
J: TRBJ1-1
length: 13
V: TRBV11-3
D: -
DNA: TGTGCCAGCAGCTTCTCGGGACGGACTGAAGCTTTCTTT
CDR3: CASSFSGRTEAFF

size: -
J: TRBJ1-1
length: 14
V: TRBV6-5
D: -
DNA: TGTGCCAGCAGCCCCCCAGGGGAATCCACTGAAGCTTTCTTT
CDR3: CASSPPGESTEAFF

size: -
J: TRBJ2-1
length: 14
V: TRBV10-3
D: TRBD2
DNA: TGTGCCATCACAGGGCTAGCGGGAGGGAATGAGCAGTTCTTC
CDR3: CAITGLAGGNEQFF

size: -
J: TRBJ2-7
length: 11
V: TRBV5-1
D: -
DNA: TGCGCCAGCAGCCCCCTTAGAGAGCAGTACTTC
CDR3: CASSPLREQYF

size: -
J: TRBJ2-2
length: 15
V: TRBV5-6
D: -
DNA: TGTGCCAGCAGCTCGGGACCAAAGAACACCGGGGAGCTGTTTTTT
CDR3: CASSSGPKNTGELFF

size: -
J: TRBJ2-6
length: 16
V: TRBV5-8
D: -
DNA: TGTGCCAGCATCCGACAGTGGCTTTCTGGGGCCAACGTCCTGACTTTC
CDR3: CASIRQWLSGANVLTF

size: -
J: TRBJ1-1
length: 15
V: TRBV24-1
D: TRBD1
DNA: TGTGCCACCAGTGACCCGGGACAGGGTGACACTGAAGCTTTCTTT
CDR3: CATSDPGQGDTEAFF

size: -
J: TRBJ2-5
length: 11
V: TRBV2
D: -
DNA: TGTGCCAGCAGTGGGGACCATCCACAGTACTTC
CDR3: CASSGDHPQYF

size: -
J: TRBJ2-3
length: 16
V: TRBV11-3
D: TRBD2
DNA: TGTGCCAGCAGCTTCGGACTAGCGGGTAGCACAGATACGCAGTATTTT
CDR3: CASSFGLAGSTDTQYF

size: -
J: TRBJ1-4
length: 15
V: TRBV9
D: -
DNA: TGTGCCAGCAGCGCCGACAGTACAACTAATGAAAAACTGTTTTTT
CDR3: CASSADSTTNEKLFF

size: -
J: TRBJ2-2
length: 14
V: TRBV15
D: -
DNA: TGTGCCACCAGCAGACTGCAGGGGTCTGGGGAGCTGTTTTTT
CDR3: CATSRLQGSGELFF

size: once
J: TRBJ2-1
length: 15
V: TRBV9
D: -
DNA: TGTGCCAGCAGCACCAGTGGACGGGCTAACAATGAGCAGTTCTTC
CDR3: CASSTSGRANNEQFF

size: few
J: TRBJ2-1
length: 15
V: TRBV19
D: TRBD2
DNA: TGTGCCAGTAGTATCCGCGGGGGGCTATACAATGAGCAGTTCTTC
CDR3: CASSIRGGLYNEQFF

size: -
J: TRBJ1-5
length: 15
V: TRBV19
D: TRBD1
DNA: TGTGCCAGTAGCTTGCAGGGGGTGTGGAATCAGCCCCAGCATTTT
CDR3: CASSLQGVWNQPQHF

size: once
J: TRBJ2-3
length: 13
V: TRBV11-2
D: -
DNA: TGTGCCAGCAGGGAAACTAGCACAGATACGCAGTATTTT
CDR3: CASRETSTDTQYF

size: -
J: TRBJ2-5
length: 13
V: TRBV19
D: TRBD2
DNA: TGTGCCAGTAGTATGTCGGGGGGAGAGACCCAGTACTTC
CDR3: CASSMSGGETQYF

size: -
J: TRBJ1-3
length: 15
V: TRBV7-9
D: TRBD1
DNA: TGTGCCAGCAGCCCGAGGGGGCTGGCTGGAAACACCATATATTTT
CDR3: CASSPRGLAGNTIYF

size: once
J: TRBJ1-1
length: 15
V: TRBV6-2/TRBV6-3
D: -
DNA: TGTGCCAGCAGTTATGACAGAGTCGCGAACACTGAAGCTTTCTTT
CDR3: CASSYDRVANTEAFF

size: -
J: TRBJ1-2
length: 15
V: TRBV7-2
D: -
DNA: TGTGCCAGCAGCTTATCCCCCAGGGCCCACTATGGCTACACCTTC
CDR3: CASSLSPRAHYGYTF

size: -
J: TRBJ2-3
length: 13
V: TRBV6-6
D: -
DNA: TGTGCCAGCAGTTACCCCGGGGCCGATACGCAGTATTTT
CDR3: CASSYPGADTQYF

size: -
J: TRBJ1-2
length: 15
V: TRBV5-6
D: -
DNA: TGTGCCAGCAGCTTACCCGAACGGGGGTACTATGGCTACACCTTC
CDR3: CASSLPERGYYGYTF

size: -
J: TRBJ2-5
length: 15
V: TRBV5-5
D: TRBD1
DNA: TGTGCCAGCAGCTTGATAGGGGGCCCCCAAGAGACCCAGTACTTC
CDR3: CASSLIGGPQETQYF

size: -
J: TRBJ1-1
length: 14
V: TRBV19
D: -
DNA: TGTGCCAGTAGTATGTACAGGACGAACACTGAAGCTTTCTTT
CDR3: CASSMYRTNTEAFF

size: -
J: TRBJ1-2
length: 15
V: TRBV28
D: -
DNA: TGTGCCAGCAGTTCCCCAGGAGCGGCAGATGTTTGGTACACCTTC
CDR3: CASSSPGAADVWYTF

size: -
J: TRBJ2-3
length: 15
V: TRBV7-2
D: -
DNA: TGTGCCAGCAGCTTAGAATCCCTTTTAAGGGATACGCAGTATTTT
CDR3: CASSLESLLRDTQYF

size: -
J: TRBJ1-5
length: 16
V: TRBV28
D: TRBD1
DNA: TGTGCCAGCAGTTCCGGGACAGGGAGTGTGGATCAGCCCCAGCATTTT
CDR3: CASSSGTGSVDQPQHF

size: medium-sized
J: TRBJ1-6
length: 15
V: TRBV30
D: TRBD1
DNA: TGTGCCTGGAGTGTCTTACAGGGGGATAATTCACCCCTCCACTTT
CDR3: CAWSVLQGDNSPLHF

size: -
J: TRBJ2-3
length: 14
V: TRBV9
D: -
DNA: TGTGCCAGCAGTACCGGGACCACCACAGATACGCAGTATTTT
CDR3: CASSTGTTTDTQYF

size: -
J: TRBJ2-5
length: 14
V: TRBV5-1
D: -
DNA: TGCGCCAGCAGCTTGGGGCCGACTAGAGAGACCCAGTACTTC
CDR3: CASSLGPTRETQYF

size: -
J: TRBJ2-3
length: 14
V: TRBV28
D: TRBD1
DNA: TGTGCCAGCAGTCGACAGGGTGAGGCAGATACGCAGTATTTT
CDR3: CASSRQGEADTQYF

size: -
J: TRBJ2-5
length: 14
V: TRBV5-1
D: TRBD1
DNA: TGCGCCAGCAGGATTCTGACAGGGCAGGAGACCCAGTACTTC
CDR3: CASRILTGQETQYF

size: -
J: TRBJ1-5
length: 15
V: TRBV6-5
D: -
DNA: TGTGCCAGCAGTTACTCGGGGGACGGGGGTCAGCCCCAGCATTTT
CDR3: CASSYSGDGGQPQHF

size: once
J: TRBJ1-1
length: 17
V: TRBV3-1/TRBV3-2
D: TRBD1
DNA: TGTGCCAGCAGCCAAGATCCGACAGGGAATCTTCGGACTGAAGCTTTCTTT
CDR3: CASSQDPTGNLRTEAFF

size: -
J: TRBJ1-5
length: 13
V: TRBV19
D: -
DNA: TGTGCCAGTAGTAGCACGGAATTTCAGCCCCAGCATTTT
CDR3: CASSSTEFQPQHF

size: -
J: TRBJ2-1
length: 13
V: TRBV5-1
D: -
DNA: TGCGCCAGCAGCTTGTCGGGATACAATGAGCAGTTCTTC
CDR3: CASSLSGYNEQFF

size: -
J: TRBJ1-1
length: 15
V: TRBV4-1
D: -
DNA: TGCGCCAGCAGCCGGACCCGGACAATGAACACTGAAGCTTTCTTT
CDR3: CASSRTRTMNTEAFF

size: -
J: TRBJ2-1
length: 17
V: TRBV7-9
D: TRBD2
DNA: TGTGCCAGCAGCGGGTTGTCTAGCGGGTTTTCCTACAATGAGCAGTTCTTC
CDR3: CASSGLSSGFSYNEQFF

size: -
J: TRBJ1-3
length: 13
V: TRBV6-5
D: -
DNA: TGTGCCAGCAGTTACTCGTGGGGAAACACCATATATTTT
CDR3: CASSYSWGNTIYF

size: -
J: TRBJ2-3
length: 11
V: TRBV29-1
D: -
DNA: TGCAGCGTTGGTGCTATAGGGACGCAGTATTTT
CDR3: CSVGAIGTQYF

size: -
J: TRBJ1-3
length: 16
V: TRBV18
D: -
DNA: TGTGCCAGCTCACCCCGGACGCTCAACTCTGGAAACACCATATATTTT
CDR3: CASSPRTLNSGNTIYF

size: -
J: TRBJ2-6
length: 15
V: TRBV5-5
D: -
DNA: TGTGCCAGCAGCTTGGCAGGCTCTGGGGCCAACGTCCTGACTTTC
CDR3: CASSLAGSGANVLTF

size: -
J: TRBJ2-3
length: 19
V: TRBV4-3
D: TRBD2
DNA: TGCGCCAGCAGCCAAAGAGGACTAGCGGGAGTAGGGAACACAGATACGCAGTATTTT
CDR3: CASSQRGLAGVGNTDTQYF

size: -
J: TRBJ2-2
length: 15
V: TRBV24-1
D: -
DNA: TGTGCCACCAGTGATTTGCGGCGGACCACCGGGGAGCTGTTTTTT
CDR3: CATSDLRRTTGELFF

size: -
J: TRBJ1-2
length: 15
V: TRBV7-9
D: -
DNA: TGTGCCAGCAGCTTAGTTTCGGGGCGTAGCTATGGCTACACCTTC
CDR3: CASSLVSGRSYGYTF

size: -
J: TRBJ2-1
length: 16
V: TRBV7-7
D: -
DNA: TGTGCTAGCAGTCCTCGGCCCCGGGACTCCTACAATGAGCAGTTCTTC
CDR3: CASSPRPRDSYNEQFF